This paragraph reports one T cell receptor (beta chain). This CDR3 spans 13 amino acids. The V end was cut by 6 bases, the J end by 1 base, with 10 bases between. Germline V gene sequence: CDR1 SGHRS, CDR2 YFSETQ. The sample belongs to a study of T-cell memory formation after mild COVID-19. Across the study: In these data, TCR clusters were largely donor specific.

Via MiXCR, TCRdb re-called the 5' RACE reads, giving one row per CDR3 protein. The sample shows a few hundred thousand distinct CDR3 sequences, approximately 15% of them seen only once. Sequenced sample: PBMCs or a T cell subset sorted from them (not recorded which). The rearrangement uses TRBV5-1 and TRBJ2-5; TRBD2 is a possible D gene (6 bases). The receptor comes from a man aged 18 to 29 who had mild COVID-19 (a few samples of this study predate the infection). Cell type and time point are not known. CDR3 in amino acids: CASNRDFQETQYF. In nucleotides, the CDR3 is TGCGCCAGCAACCGGGACTTCCAAGAGACCCAGTACTTC.